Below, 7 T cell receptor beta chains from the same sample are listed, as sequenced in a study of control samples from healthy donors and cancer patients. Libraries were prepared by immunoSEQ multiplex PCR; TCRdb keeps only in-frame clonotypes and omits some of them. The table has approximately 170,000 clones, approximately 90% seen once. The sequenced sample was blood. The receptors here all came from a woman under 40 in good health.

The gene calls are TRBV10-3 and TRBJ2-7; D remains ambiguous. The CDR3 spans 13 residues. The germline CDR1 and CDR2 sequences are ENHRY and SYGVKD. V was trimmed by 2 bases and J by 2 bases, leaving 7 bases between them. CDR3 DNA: TGTGCCATCAGTGAGGGGTTCCCCTACGAGCAGTACTTC. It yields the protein CAISEGFPYEQYF.

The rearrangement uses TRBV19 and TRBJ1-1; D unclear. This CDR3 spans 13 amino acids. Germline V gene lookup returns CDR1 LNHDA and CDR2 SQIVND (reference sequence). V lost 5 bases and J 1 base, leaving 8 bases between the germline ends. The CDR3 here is CASSLGPNTEAFF. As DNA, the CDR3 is TGTGCCAGTAGTCTTGGACCGAACACTGAAGCTTTCTTT.

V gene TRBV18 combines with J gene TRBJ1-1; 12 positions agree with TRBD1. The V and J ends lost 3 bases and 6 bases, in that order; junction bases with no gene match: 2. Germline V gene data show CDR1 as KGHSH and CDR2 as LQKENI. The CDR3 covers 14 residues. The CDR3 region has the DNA TGTGCCAGCTCACCGGGACAGGGGGCCGCTGAAGCTTTCTTT. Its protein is CASSPGQGAAEAFF.

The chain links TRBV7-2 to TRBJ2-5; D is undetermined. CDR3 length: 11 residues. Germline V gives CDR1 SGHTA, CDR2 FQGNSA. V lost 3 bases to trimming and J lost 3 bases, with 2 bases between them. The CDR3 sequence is CASSFKETQYF. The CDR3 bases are TGTGCCAGCAGCTTTAAAGAGACCCAGTACTTC.

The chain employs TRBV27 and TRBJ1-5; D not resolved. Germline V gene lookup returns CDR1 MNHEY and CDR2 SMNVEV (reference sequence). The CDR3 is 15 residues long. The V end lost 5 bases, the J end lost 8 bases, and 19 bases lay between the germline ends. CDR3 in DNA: TGTGCCAGCAGTCCGTCAGGCGGGATTCAAGAGCCCCAGCATTTT. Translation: CASSPSGGIQEPQHF.

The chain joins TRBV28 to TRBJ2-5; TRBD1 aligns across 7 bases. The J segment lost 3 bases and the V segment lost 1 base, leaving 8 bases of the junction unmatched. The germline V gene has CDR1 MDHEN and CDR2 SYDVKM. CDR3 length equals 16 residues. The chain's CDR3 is CASSLLWQGVEETQYF. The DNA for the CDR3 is TGTGCCAGCAGTTTATTGTGGCAGGGGGTGGAAGAGACCCAGTACTTC.

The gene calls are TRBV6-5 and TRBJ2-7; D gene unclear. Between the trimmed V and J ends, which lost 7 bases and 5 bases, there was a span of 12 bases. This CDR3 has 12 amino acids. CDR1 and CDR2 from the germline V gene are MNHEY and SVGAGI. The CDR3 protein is CASTLGINEQYF. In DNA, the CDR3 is TGTGCCAGCACGTTGGGAATCAACGAGCAGTACTTC.